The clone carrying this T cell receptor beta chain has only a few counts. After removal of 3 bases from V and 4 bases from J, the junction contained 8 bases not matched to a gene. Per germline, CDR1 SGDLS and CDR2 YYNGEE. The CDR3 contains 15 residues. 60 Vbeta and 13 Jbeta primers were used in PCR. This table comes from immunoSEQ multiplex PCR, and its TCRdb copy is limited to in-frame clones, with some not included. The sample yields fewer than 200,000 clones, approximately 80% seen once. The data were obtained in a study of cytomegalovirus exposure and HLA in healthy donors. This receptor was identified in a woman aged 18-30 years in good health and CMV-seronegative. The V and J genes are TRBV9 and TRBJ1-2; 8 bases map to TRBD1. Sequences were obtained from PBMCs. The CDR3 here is CASSATQGAFYGYTF. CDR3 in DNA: TGTGCCAGCAGCGCGACTCAGGGGGCATTCTATGGCTACACCTTC.